This T cell receptor (beta chain) was captured by sequencing in a study of blood T cell repertoires in COVID-19. Looked up from germline, CDR1 is SGHDN and CDR2 is FVKESK. The CDR3 covers 13 residues. Deletions cut 1 base from V and 7 bases from J, with 10 bases between. Here immunoSEQ multiplex PCR was the method, and the copy in TCRdb shows in-frame clones only, minus some. Among 110,000 or so clones, roughly three quarters were seen once, and the ten largest hold approximately 8%. Sequenced sample: peripheral blood. This clonotype was obtained from a human donor in a cohort sampled during active COVID-19. The chain uses TRBV14 and TRBJ1-1, with D unclear. The CDR3: CASSQGPGFEAFF. The CDR3 DNA sequence: TGTGCCAGCAGCCAAGGCCCGGGTTTTGAAGCTTTCTTT.